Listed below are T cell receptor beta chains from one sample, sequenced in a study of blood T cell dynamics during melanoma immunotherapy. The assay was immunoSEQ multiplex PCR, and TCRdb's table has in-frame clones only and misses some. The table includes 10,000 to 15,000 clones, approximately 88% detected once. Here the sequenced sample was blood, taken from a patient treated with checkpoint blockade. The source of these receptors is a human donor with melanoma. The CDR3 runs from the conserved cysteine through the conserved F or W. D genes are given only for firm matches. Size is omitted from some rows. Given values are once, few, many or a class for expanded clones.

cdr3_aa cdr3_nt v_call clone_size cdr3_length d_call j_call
CASSMGSAGRSTDTQYF TGTGCCAGTAGTATGGGCTCAGCGGGGAGAAGCACAGATACGCAGTATTTT TRBV19 - 17 TRBD2 TRBJ2-3
CASSTRGGLTDTQYF TGTGCCAGTAGTACGAGGGGGGGCCTCACAGATACGCAGTATTTT TRBV19 - 15 - TRBJ2-3
CASTHRGGAGELFF TGTGCCAGCACGCACCGGGGGGGCGCCGGGGAGCTGTTTTTT TRBV7-8 - 14 TRBD2 TRBJ2-2
CSVSSWPEAFF TGCAGCGTTAGCTCATGGCCTGAAGCTTTCTTT TRBV29-1 once 11 - TRBJ1-1
CASRDRLNTGELFF TGTGCCAGCAGGGACAGGCTTAACACCGGGGAGCTGTTTTTT TRBV27 - 14 TRBD1 TRBJ2-2
CASSLAGLGYEQYF TGTGCCAGCAGCTTAGCTGGACTAGGCTACGAGCAGTACTTC TRBV7-6 - 14 TRBD2 TRBJ2-7
CASSSPGSGSNEQFF TGTGCCAGCAGCTCCCCGGGTAGCGGGAGCAATGAGCAGTTCTTC TRBV7-3 - 15 TRBD2 TRBJ2-1
CASSSTGGPVDTQYF TGTGCCAGCAGCTCTACGGGGGGGCCAGTAGATACGCAGTATTTT TRBV9 - 15 TRBD2 TRBJ2-3
CAWTRVDTEAFF TGTGCCTGGACAAGGGTGGACACTGAAGCTTTCTTT TRBV30 few 12 - TRBJ1-1
CASKATGARGYTF TGCGCCAGTAAGGCAACAGGGGCTCGGGGCTACACCTTC TRBV4-1 - 13 TRBD1 TRBJ1-2
CASRPTGGRDTQYF TGTGCCAGCAGACCGACGGGGGGTAGAGATACGCAGTATTTT TRBV6-5 - 14 TRBD2 TRBJ2-3
CASSQQPSNQPQHF TGTGCCAGCAGCCAACAGCCTTCTAATCAGCCCCAGCATTTT TRBV11-2 - 14 - TRBJ1-5
CSARDTEAFF TGCAGCGCCCGAGACACTGAAGCTTTCTTT TRBV29-1 - 10 - TRBJ1-1
CASSPYRDTVNTGELFF TGTGCCAGCAGTCCCTATAGGGACACAGTGAACACCGGGGAGCTGTTTTTT TRBV27 - 17 - TRBJ2-2
CASSQDRGKEKLFF TGTGCCAGCAGCCAGGACAGGGGGAAGGAAAAACTGTTTTTT TRBV9 - 14 TRBD1 TRBJ1-4
CAREGGGGEQYF TGTGCCAGGGAGGGCGGGGGCGGGGAGCAGTACTTC TRBV2 - 12 - TRBJ2-7
CASSSLRASGNTIYF TGTGCCAGCAGCTCTCTCCGGGCCTCTGGAAACACCATATATTTT TRBV7-9 - 15 - TRBJ1-3
CASSVERRSTDTQYF TGTGCCAGCAGCGTAGAGCGGAGAAGCACAGATACGCAGTATTTT TRBV9 - 15 - TRBJ2-3
CTSSREKPSLCVYEQYF TGCACCAGCAGCCGCGAAAAGCCGTCTCTATGTGTCTACGAGCAGTACTTC TRBV1 once 17 - TRBJ2-7
CASSTQGTRANYGYTF TGTGCCAGCAGCACCCAAGGGACACGTGCTAACTATGGCTACACCTTC TRBV7-2 - 16 - TRBJ1-2
CASSLDLNTEAFF TGTGCCAGCAGCCTAGACCTGAACACTGAAGCTTTCTTT TRBV5-5 - 13 - TRBJ1-1
CASSHVGGRPNEKLFF TGTGCCAGCAGCCATGTAGGGGGCCGGCCTAATGAAAAACTGTTTTTT TRBV11-2 once 16 TRBD1 TRBJ1-4
CASSRTGERGANVLTF TGTGCCAGTAGTAGGACAGGGGAAAGAGGGGCCAACGTCCTGACTTTC TRBV19 - 16 TRBD1 TRBJ2-6
CSGRDRVGEQYF TGCAGCGGCCGGGACAGGGTGGGTGAGCAGTACTTC TRBV29-1 - 12 TRBD1 TRBJ2-7
CASSLQGPGVAFF TGTGCCAGCAGCCTGCAGGGTCCCGGCGTAGCTTTCTTT TRBV4-2 - 13 - TRBJ1-1
CASSYGGQQETQYF TGTGCCAGCAGTTATGGGGGACAGCAAGAGACCCAGTACTTC TRBV6-5 - 14 TRBD1 TRBJ2-5
CASSHRRNEKLFF TGTGCCAGCAGCCACAGACGTAATGAAAAACTGTTTTTT TRBV7-9 few 13 - TRBJ1-4
CASREGPFTGELFF TGTGCCAGCAGGGAGGGGCCGTTCACCGGGGAGCTGTTTTTT TRBV7-3 - 14 - TRBJ2-2
CASSLYTASTDTQYF TGTGCCAGCAGCCTCTACACGGCTAGCACAGATACGCAGTATTTT TRBV11-2 - 15 - TRBJ2-3
CASLSPEVTGEAFF TGTGCCAGTCTATCCCCGGAGGTAACAGGAGAAGCTTTCTTT TRBV19 - 14 - TRBJ1-1
CASSPPGLAGGSDEQFF TGCGCCAGCAGCCCCCCAGGACTAGCGGGGGGGAGTGATGAGCAGTTCTTC TRBV5-1 - 17 TRBD2 TRBJ2-1
CASSLGRRHTDTQYF TGCGCCAGCAGCTTGGGGAGGAGGCACACAGATACGCAGTATTTT TRBV5-1 few 15 - TRBJ2-3
CASRPDRASKTQYF TGTGCCAGTAGACCGGACAGGGCTTCGAAGACCCAGTACTTC TRBV19 - 14 TRBD1 TRBJ2-5
CASSLTRTVEAFF TGTGCCAGCAGCTTGACACGGACGGTTGAAGCTTTCTTT TRBV7-2 few 13 - TRBJ1-1
CASSSTGGRGYTF TGTGCCAGCAGCTCCACAGGGGGCAGAGGCTACACCTTC TRBV5-4 - 13 TRBD1 TRBJ1-2
CASSQERGSPEAFF TGCGCCAGCAGCCAAGAAAGGGGCTCCCCTGAAGCTTTCTTT TRBV4-1 - 14 - TRBJ1-1
CASRDRKRGENTGELFF TGTGCCAGCAGAGACCGTAAGAGGGGGGAGAACACCGGGGAGCTGTTTTTT TRBV14 - 17 - TRBJ2-2
CAISEVYNQPQHF TGTGCCATCAGTGAGGTTTACAATCAGCCCCAGCATTTT TRBV10-3 once 13 - TRBJ1-5
CAWRTLAYNEQFF TGTGCCTGGAGAACACTAGCGTACAATGAGCAGTTCTTC TRBV30 - 13 TRBD2 TRBJ2-1
CASSWREADTGELFF TGTGCCAGCAGTTGGCGGGAGGCGGACACCGGGGAGCTGTTTTTT TRBV2 - 15 TRBD2 TRBJ2-2
CASNTGVNTEAFF TGCGCCAGCAATACAGGGGTGAACACTGAAGCTTTCTTT TRBV5-1 - 13 TRBD1 TRBJ1-1
CASKTSGGGDTQYF TGTGCCAGCAAAACTAGCGGGGGAGGAGATACGCAGTATTTT TRBV2 - 14 TRBD2 TRBJ2-3
CASSGPTAPYEQYF TGTGCCAGCAGTGGGCCGACAGCCCCCTACGAGCAGTACTTC TRBV25-1 - 14 - TRBJ2-7
CASSLDSTSSGNTIYF TGTGCCAGCAGCTTGGATTCCACTAGCTCTGGAAACACCATATATTTT TRBV11-1 once 16 - TRBJ1-3
CASQAGVGNTIYF TGCGCCAGCCAGGCCGGGGTTGGAAACACCATATATTTT TRBV10-1 - 13 - TRBJ1-3
CASNPESYGYTF TGTGCCAGCAACCCCGAGTCCTATGGCTACACCTTC TRBV2 - 12 - TRBJ1-2
CASREQGASNGYTF TGTGCCAGCAGGGAACAGGGGGCTTCTAATGGCTACACCTTC TRBV6-1 - 14 TRBD1 TRBJ1-2
CASSFTANYNEQFF TGTGCCAGCAGTTTCACAGCTAACTACAATGAGCAGTTCTTC TRBV6-6 once 14 - TRBJ2-1
CASSQGYNSPLHF TGCGCCAGCAGCCAAGGTTATAATTCACCCCTCCACTTT TRBV4-1 - 13 - TRBJ1-6
CASSFRMNTGELFF TGCGCCAGCAGCTTTCGGATGAACACCGGGGAGCTGTTTTTT TRBV5-1 - 14 - TRBJ2-2
CASPETSGSNTQYF TGTGCCAGCCCGGAGACTAGCGGGAGTAATACGCAGTATTTT TRBV2 - 14 TRBD2 TRBJ2-3
CASSLLLGLAGGYRYNEQFF TGCGCCAGCAGCCTCCTCCTGGGGCTAGCGGGAGGGTACCGCTACAATGAGCAGTTCTTC TRBV5-1 - 20 TRBD2 TRBJ2-1
CASSLFLAEEQFF TGTGCCAGCAGCTTATTCCTAGCCGAAGAGCAGTTCTTC TRBV11-2 medium-sized 13 - TRBJ2-1